This T cell receptor (beta chain) was observed in a study of shared clonotypes between healthy human individuals. Clones were sequenced by immunoSEQ multiplex PCR, and TCRdb holds only the in-frame ones, with some missing. Here the sample spans around 1.6 million clones, 98% being singletons. V was shortened by 2 bases and J by 5 bases, with 4 bases between the two germline ends. The germline V gene has CDR1 MDHEN and CDR2 SYDVKM. CDR3 length: 11 amino acids. V gene TRBV28 combines with J gene TRBJ2-7; the D is unclear. The sample consisted of naive CD4+ T cells sorted from blood. Subset indicated: CD45RA+ positively selected. The clonotype was recovered from a man aged 25-40 years in good health. The CDR3 loop is CASSLGNEQYF. CDR3 nucleotides: TGTGCCAGCAGTTTAGGCAACGAGCAGTACTTC.